The 26 T cell receptor beta chains presented below share a single source sample, sequenced in a study of TIL therapy for anti-PD-1-resistant metastatic lung cancer. The libraries were made with immunoSEQ v3. Libraries were prepared by immunoSEQ multiplex PCR; TCRdb keeps only in-frame clonotypes and omits some of them. The table shows 20,000 to 25,000 clones, with 60% to 80% occurring only once. Time point of the sample: pre-treatment sample, taken before nivolumab and TIL therapy. Sequenced here: blood, sampled at baseline. These receptor sequences come from a person aged 25 to 80 with non-small cell lung cancer.

The chain links TRBV19 to TRBJ2-3; tentatively, D is TRBD1 or TRBD2 (5 bases each). V was trimmed by 7 bases and J by 2 bases, leaving 13 bases between them. The CDR3 length is 14 residues. Germline-derived CDR1 and CDR2 are LNHDA and SQIVND (reference sequence). The CDR3 nucleotides read TGTGCCAGTAAAGACGGGACCCTCACAGATACGCAGTATTTT. Encoded protein: CASKDGTLTDTQYF. Based on the CDR3 plus reference TRBV19 and TRBJ2-3, the full variable domain is DGGITQSPKYLFRKEGQNVTLSCEQNLNHDAMYWYRQDPGQGLRLIYYSQIVNDFQKGDIAEGYSVSREKKESFPLTVTSAQKNPTAFYLCASKDGTLTDTQYFGPGTRLTVL.

This clone was picked up a small number of times. V and J are TRBV5-6 and TRBJ1-5; no firm D call. CDR1 and CDR2 (germline): SGHDT, YYEEEE. This CDR3 comprises 13 residues. The V end lost 0 bases, the J end lost 8 bases, and 9 bases lay between the germline ends. The CDR3, as DNA: TGTGCCAGCAGCTTGGGCGCGGAAAAGCCCCAGCATTTT. Translated: CASSLGAEKPQHF. Variable domain in full (rest from reference TRBV5-6 and TRBJ1-5): DAGVTQSPTHLIKTRGQQVTLRCSPKSGHDTVSWYQQALGQGPQFIFQYYEEEERQRGNFPDRFSGHQFPNYSSELNVNALLLGDSALYLCASSLGAEKPQHFGDGTRLSIL.

The chain combines TRBV6-2 or TRBV6-3 with TRBJ2-7; D gene uncertain. Germline-derived CDR1 and CDR2 are MNHEY and SVGEGT. The CDR3 covers 15 residues. Trimming shortened V by 6 bases and J by 4 bases, and 19 bases separated the two germline ends. The CDR3 spells CASSDGGSTSYEQYV. CDR3 in DNA: TGTGCCAGCAGCGACGGTGGATCTACTTCATACGAGCAGTACGTC.

The chain couples TRBV19 to TRBJ2-6, with 7 bases lining up with TRBD1. The CDR3 runs to 16 residues. After removal of 9 bases from V and 0 bases from J, the junction contained 8 bases not matched to a gene. CDR1 is LNHDA and CDR2 is SQIVND in the germline V gene (reference sequence). CDR3 residues: CASRQGQNSGANVLTF. The CDR3 coding sequence is TGTGCCAGCAGACAGGGACAAAACTCTGGGGCCAACGTCCTGACTTTC.

This chain links TRBV24-1 with TRBJ2-3; TRBD2 matches 9 bases. Germline assignment: CDR1 KGHDR and CDR2 SFDVKD. Unmatched junction bases numbered 2, after V lost 7 bases and J lost 4 bases. The CDR3 totals 13 residues. CDR3 residues: CATRGTSSDTQYF. The CDR3 DNA reads as TGTGCCACCAGAGGGACTAGCTCAGATACGCAGTATTTT.

The V gene is TRBV9, the J gene TRBJ2-1; tentatively, D is TRBD2 (5 bases). Trimming left V 2 bases short and J 9 bases short, with 15 bases between. The CDR3 extends over 14 amino acids. Germline V gene data show CDR1 as SGDLS and CDR2 as YYNGEE. The CDR3 DNA sequence: TGTGCCAGCAGCGTTTCTGGGAGTCGGGGTGAGCAGTTCTTC. It is translated as CASSVSGSRGEQFF. The complete variable domain, with remaining parts taken from reference TRBV9 and TRBJ2-1, reads DSGVTQTPKHLITATGQRVTLRCSPRSGDLSVYWYQQSLDQGLQFLIQYYNGEERAKGNILERFSAQQFPDLHSELNLSSLELGDSALYFCASSVSGSRGEQFFGPGTRLTVL.

The genes are TRBV6-5 and TRBJ2-5, with 9 positions matching TRBD2. Germline V gene lookup returns CDR1 MNHEY and CDR2 SVGAGI. This CDR3 contains 15 residues. The ends lost 6 bases at V and 2 bases at J; junction bases unmatched: 7. CDR3 residues: CASRRPSGNQETQYF. The CDR3 nucleotides read TGTGCCAGCAGGCGTCCTAGCGGGAATCAAGAGACCCAGTACTTC.

The V call is TRBV2, the J call TRBJ2-7; D not resolved. Germline loops: CDR1 SNHLY, CDR2 FYNNEI. The V and J ends lost 3 bases and 0 bases respectively, with 3 bases between them. This CDR3 is 12 amino acids long. The CDR3, as DNA: TGTGCCAGCAGTGACCTCTCCTACGAGCAGTACGTC. The encoded protein is CASSDLSYEQYV.

This clone was picked up a small number of times. The chain has TRBV7-9 and TRBJ2-2; D unresolved. Germline CDR1 is SEHNR and CDR2 is FQNEAQ (reference sequence). Trimming pared 4 bases from V and 6 bases from J, leaving 12 bases between. CDR3 length: 14 residues. CDR3 sequence reads: CASSSQGGPGELFF. The CDR3 region has the DNA TGTGCCAGCAGCTCCCAAGGCGGCCCCGGGGAGCTGTTTTTT.

V is TRBV5-1 and J is TRBJ1-3; D possibly corresponds to TRBD1 (5 bases). Trimming took 6 bases from V and 4 from J, leaving 20 bases between them. There are 16 residues in the CDR3. The germline V gene has CDR1 SGHRS and CDR2 YFSETQ. In nucleotides, the CDR3 is TGCGCCAGCACCGCCGGGGCCCCTACGGACGGAAACACCATATATTTT. Translating gives CASTAGAPTDGNTIYF.

The rearrangement uses TRBV2 and TRBJ1-2; no reliable D call. CDR3 length equals 15 residues. Trimming took off 1 base at V and 2 bases at J, with 11 bases between the two ends. CDR1 is SNHLY, CDR2 FYNNEI, per germline. The CDR3, as DNA: TGTGCCAGCAGTGAAGGAGGCGGATACAACTATGGCTACACCTTC. It translates to CASSEGGGYNYGYTF.

The chain combines TRBV5-6 with TRBJ2-3, with 10 positions matching TRBD1. This CDR3 spans 15 amino acids. J was trimmed by 6 bases and V by 3 bases; bases with no gene match: 7. The germline gives CDR1 SGHDT, CDR2 YYEEEE. This CDR3 is CASSSGTGDYDTQYF. In nucleotides, the CDR3 is TGTGCCAGCAGCTCGGGGACAGGGGATTATGATACGCAGTATTTT.

The V gene is TRBV20-1, the J gene TRBJ2-3, with D unclear. Germline CDR1 and CDR2: DFQATT and SNEGSKA (reference sequence). The CDR3 consists of 11 residues. V was clipped by 4 bases and J by 4 bases, with 6 bases between them. This CDR3 is CSATKPDTQYF. The CDR3 DNA reads as TGCAGTGCTACCAAACCAGATACGCAGTATTTT.

This clone showed up just a few times. The rearrangement links TRBV7-9 to TRBJ1-1; TRBD1 agrees at 8 bases. J lost 4 bases, V lost 5 bases, and 9 bases had no gene match. The CDR3 length is 15 residues. Germline CDR1 and CDR2: SEHNR and FQNEAQ (reference sequence). In nucleotides, the CDR3 is TGTGCCAGCAGCGCACGACAGGGGTCGGCCACTGAAGCTTTCTTT. It is translated as CASSARQGSATEAFF.

This clone was seen a few times. The chain employs TRBV24-1 and TRBJ1-5, with D perhaps matching TRBD1 (5 bases). This CDR3 comprises 15 residues. Trimming stripped 4 bases from V and 7 bases from J, with 16 bases between. Germline loops: CDR1 KGHDR, CDR2 SFDVKD. The CDR3 nucleotides read TGTGCCACCAGTGACCCGAGGCAGGGAGGACAGCCCCAGCATTTT. This sequence encodes CATSDPRQGGQPQHF.

The V and J genes are TRBV7-9 and TRBJ2-5; D unresolved. Germline values: CDR1 SEHNR, CDR2 FQNEAQ (reference sequence). V was clipped by 1 base and J by 5 bases, with 5 bases between them. The CDR3 sequence is 12 residues long. The CDR3 protein is CASSLEAETQYF. The CDR3, as DNA: TGTGCCAGCAGCTTAGAGGCCGAGACCCAGTACTTC.

This sequence joins TRBV4-1 and TRBJ1-2; D uncertain. Trimming took 3 bases from V and 4 from J, leaving 15 bases between them. The CDR3 sequence is 15 residues long. The V gene's germline CDR1 is MGHRA and CDR2 YSYEKL. Written as DNA, the CDR3 is TGCGCCAGCAGCCAGCAATTAGACATATCCTATGGCTACACCTTC. It specifies CASSQQLDISYGYTF.

The gene calls are TRBV5-5 and TRBJ2-7; no definite D call. Germline lookup yields CDR1 SGHKS and CDR2 YYEKEE (reference sequence). V was pared by 5 bases and J by 4 bases, with 10 bases between. CDR3 length equals 12 residues. The CDR3 protein is CASSLWSYEQYF. For the CDR3, the DNA is TGTGCCAGCAGTCTGTGGAGTTACGAGCAGTACTTC.

This clone was seen a few times. The gene calls are TRBV3-1 (or the pseudogene TRBV3-2) and TRBJ2-7; maybe TRBD2 (5 bases). V dropped 2 bases and J dropped 6 bases, with 14 bases sitting between them. The length of the CDR3 is 14 residues. The germline V gene encodes CDR1 LGHDT and CDR2 YNNKEL (reference sequence). Written as DNA, the CDR3 is TGTGCCAGCAGCCAATTTATTAGTGCGGGCGAGCAGTACGTC. As protein: CASSQFISAGEQYV.

J is TRBJ1-1 and V is TRBV12-3 or TRBV12-4; D remains unclear. V was cut by 7 bases and J by 1 base, with 10 bases left in between. The CDR3 runs 13 residues. The CDR3 nucleotides read TGTGCCAGCATAGGTCAAACGAACACTGAAGCTTTCTTT. This codes for CASIGQTNTEAFF.

The V and J genes are TRBV5-1 and TRBJ1-1; D ambiguous. Germline CDR1 and CDR2: SGHRS and YFSETQ. With 4 bases removed from V and 1 base from J, the gap between germline ends came to 11 bases. The CDR3 extends over 14 amino acids. Here the CDR3 reads CASSTVDPNTEAFF. The CDR3 DNA reads TGCGCCAGCAGCACTGTGGACCCGAACACTGAAGCTTTCTTT.

This chain joins TRBV7-2 and TRBJ2-1; 7 bases line up with TRBD1. V lost 1 base and J lost 4; bases outside the gene matches: 7. Germline CDR1 is SGHTA and CDR2 is FQGNSA. The CDR3 length is 16 residues. The CDR3 loop reads CASSLEGARGYNEQFF. Written as DNA, the CDR3 is TGTGCCAGCAGCTTAGAGGGGGCGAGGGGTTACAATGAGCAGTTCTTC.

This chain connects TRBV18 to TRBJ2-2; D is uncertain. V lost 3 bases and J 4 bases, leaving 15 bases between the germline ends. The length of the CDR3 is 16 residues. Per the germline V gene, CDR1 is KGHSH and CDR2 is LQKENI. The CDR3 nucleotides are TGTGCCAGCTCACCGTCGATGGCGACGGGCACCGGGGAGCTGTTTTTT. Its protein is CASSPSMATGTGELFF.

This chain joins TRBV6-6 and TRBJ2-7, with a weak D call TRBD1 (5 bases). The CDR3 sequence is 14 residues long. Germline CDR1 MNHNY, CDR2 SVGAGI (reference sequence). Trimming left V 0 bases short and J 3 bases short, with 9 bases between. The CDR3 DNA is TGTGCCAGCAGTTACTCGGGCAGGGACTACGAGCAGTACTTC. Its translation is CASSYSGRDYEQYF.

V gene TRBV5-1 combines with J gene TRBJ1-4, with D unresolved. Germline V CDR1 and CDR2: SGHRS, YFSETQ. The ends were cut back, 4 bases at V and 7 bases at J, with 11 bases in the middle. The CDR3 is made up of 13 amino acids. The CDR3 DNA reads TGCGCCAGCAGCGCCAGAGACGGTGAAAAACTGTTTTTT. It translates to CASSARDGEKLFF.

This chain links TRBV6-5 with TRBJ1-2; maybe TRBD1 (5 bases). CDR3 length equals 15 residues. Trimming left V 5 bases short and J 6 bases short, with 19 bases between. Germline V gene data show CDR1 as MNHEY and CDR2 as SVGAGI. CDR3 nucleotide sequence: TGTGCCAGCAGTCTGGGACGCGGAAATTTCCATGGCTACACCTTC. This codes for CASSLGRGNFHGYTF.